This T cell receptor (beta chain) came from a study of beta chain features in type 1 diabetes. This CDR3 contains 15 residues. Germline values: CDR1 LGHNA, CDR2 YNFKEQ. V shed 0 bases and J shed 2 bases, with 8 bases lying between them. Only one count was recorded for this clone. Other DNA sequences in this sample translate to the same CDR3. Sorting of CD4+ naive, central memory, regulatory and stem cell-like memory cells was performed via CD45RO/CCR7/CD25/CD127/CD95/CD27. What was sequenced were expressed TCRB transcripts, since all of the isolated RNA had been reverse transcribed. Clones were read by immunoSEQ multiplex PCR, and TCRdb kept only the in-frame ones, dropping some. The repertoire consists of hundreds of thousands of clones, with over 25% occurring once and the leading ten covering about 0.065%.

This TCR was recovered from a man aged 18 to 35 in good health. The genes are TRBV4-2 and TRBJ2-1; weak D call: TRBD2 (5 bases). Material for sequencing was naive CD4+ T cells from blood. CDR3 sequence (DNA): TGTGCCAGCAGCCAAGATTGGCGGGCCTACAATGAGCAGTTCTTC. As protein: CASSQDWRAYNEQFF.